Listed here is a single T cell receptor (beta chain). The CDR3 runs to 17 residues. CDR1 SGHTA and CDR2 FQGNSA come from the germline V gene. The trim removed 1 base at V and 5 bases at J, leaving 13 bases unmatched. The data originate from a study of Tregs in tolerant kidney transplant recipients. Study-level background: The nonmyeloablative bone marrow transplants came from related graft donors, with transient mixed chimerism.

Produced via immunoSEQ multiplex PCR; TCRdb's table is partial and in-frame only. The sample records roughly 64,000 clones, 95% to 98% being singletons. This rearrangement joins TRBV7-2 to TRBJ1-1; 7 bases map to TRBD1. This TCR came from a human donor who received a combined kidney and bone marrow transplant. Source: Tregs from blood, taken before the transplant. CDR3 amino acids: CASSLGGQAVWGTEAFF. The DNA for the CDR3 is TGTGCCAGCAGCTTAGGAGGACAGGCAGTATGGGGAACTGAAGCTTTCTTT. Looking up the rest from reference TRBV7-2 and TRBJ1-1 gives the full variable domain: GAGVSQSPSNKVTEKGKDVELRCDPISGHTALYWYRQSLGQGLEFLIYFQGNSAPDKSGLPSDRFSAERTGGSVSTLTIQRTQQEDSAVYLCASSLGGQAVWGTEAFFGQGTRLTVV.